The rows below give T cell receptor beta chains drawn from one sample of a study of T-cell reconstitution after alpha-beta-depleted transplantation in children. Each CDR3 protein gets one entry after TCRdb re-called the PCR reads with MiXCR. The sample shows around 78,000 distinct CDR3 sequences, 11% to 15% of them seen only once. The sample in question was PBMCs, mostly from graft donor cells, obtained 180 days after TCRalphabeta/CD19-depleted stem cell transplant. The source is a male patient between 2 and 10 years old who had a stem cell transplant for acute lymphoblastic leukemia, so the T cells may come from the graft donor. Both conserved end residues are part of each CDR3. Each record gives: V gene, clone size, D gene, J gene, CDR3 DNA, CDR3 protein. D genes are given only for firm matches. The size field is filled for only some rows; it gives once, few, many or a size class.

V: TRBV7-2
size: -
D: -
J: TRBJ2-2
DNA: TGTGCCAGCAGCACCTACACCGGGGAGCTGTTTTTT
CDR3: CASSTYTGELFF

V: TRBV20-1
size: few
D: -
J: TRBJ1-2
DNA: TGCAGTGCTAGAGATCTCCGGTTCTTTTATGGCTACACCTTC
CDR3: CSARDLRFFYGYTF

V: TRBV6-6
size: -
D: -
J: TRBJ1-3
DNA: TGTGCCAGCAGTTATCGGCAGGGTGGCGGCAACACCATATATTTT
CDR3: CASSYRQGGGNTIYF

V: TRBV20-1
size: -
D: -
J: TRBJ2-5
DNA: TGCAGTGCTGGAGATTGCGGGAAAGAGACCCAGTACTTC
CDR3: CSAGDCGKETQYF

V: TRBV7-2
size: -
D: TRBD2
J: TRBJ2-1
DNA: TGTGCCAGCAGCCCGACTAGCGGAGACCACAATGAGCAGTTCTTC
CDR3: CASSPTSGDHNEQFF

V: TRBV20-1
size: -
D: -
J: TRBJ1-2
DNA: TGCAGTGCTAGAATCCCGGGGGGGGGCTACACCTTC
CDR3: CSARIPGGGYTF

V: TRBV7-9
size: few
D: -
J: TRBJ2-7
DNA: TGTGCCAGCCAAAAGGATTTAAGCTCCTACGAGCAGTACTTC
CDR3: CASQKDLSSYEQYF

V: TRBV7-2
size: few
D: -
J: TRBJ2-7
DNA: TGTGCCAGCAGCTTAGGGGTTCAAAATTACGAGCAGTACTTC
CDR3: CASSLGVQNYEQYF

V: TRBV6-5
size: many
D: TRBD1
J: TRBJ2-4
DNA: TGTGCCAGCAGGCCCAGGGGGCCGGGGAAAAACATTCAGTACTTC
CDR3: CASRPRGPGKNIQYF

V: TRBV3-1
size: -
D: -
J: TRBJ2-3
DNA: TGTGCCAGCAGCCTCCCCGGGACTGTGCAGTATTTT
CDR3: CASSLPGTVQYF

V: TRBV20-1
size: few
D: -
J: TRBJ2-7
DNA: TGCAGTGCTAGAGTAGGCAGGGTAGTAGACGAGCAGTACTTC
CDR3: CSARVGRVVDEQYF

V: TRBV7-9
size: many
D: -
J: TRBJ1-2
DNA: TGTGCCAGCAGCGGAGACGGGACTAGAGGCTACACCTTC
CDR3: CASSGDGTRGYTF

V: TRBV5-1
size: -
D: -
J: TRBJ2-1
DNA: TGCGCCAGCAGCTTGGCCAATGAGCAGTTCTTC
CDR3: CASSLANEQFF

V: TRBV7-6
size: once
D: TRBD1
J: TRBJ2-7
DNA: TGTGCCAGCAGCTTAGGGACAGGGGTCTCCGAGCAGTACTTC
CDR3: CASSLGTGVSEQYF

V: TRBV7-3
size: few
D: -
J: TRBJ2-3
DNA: TGTGCCAGCAGCTTAATCAGATCTAGCACAGATACGCAGTATTTT
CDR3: CASSLIRSSTDTQYF

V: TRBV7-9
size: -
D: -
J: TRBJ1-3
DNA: TGTGCCAGCAGCATACAGGGAAACACCATATATTTT
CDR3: CASSIQGNTIYF

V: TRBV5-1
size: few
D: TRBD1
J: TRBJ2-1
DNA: TGCGCCAGCAGCCCAAGTGAGGGGACAGGGGGGAAGTTCTTC
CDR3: CASSPSEGTGGKFF

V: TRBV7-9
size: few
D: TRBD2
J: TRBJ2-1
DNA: TGTGCCAGCAGCTCCCCTAGCGGCCATCAGAACAATGAGCAGTTCTTC
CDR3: CASSSPSGHQNNEQFF

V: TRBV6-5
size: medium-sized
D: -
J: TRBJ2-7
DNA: TGTGCCAGCAGTTACCGGGACGGCTACGAGCAGTACTTC
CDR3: CASSYRDGYEQYF

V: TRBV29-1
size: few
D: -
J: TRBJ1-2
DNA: TGCAGCGTTGTAACTTCTAACTATGGCTACACCTTC
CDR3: CSVVTSNYGYTF

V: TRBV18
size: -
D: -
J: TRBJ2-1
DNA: TGTGCCAGCTCACCTTCGGGACGGTCCGGCAATGAGCAGTTCTTC
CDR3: CASSPSGRSGNEQFF

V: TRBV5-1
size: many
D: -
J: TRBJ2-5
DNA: TGCGCCAGCGCACAAGAAGAGACCCAGTACTTC
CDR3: CASAQEETQYF

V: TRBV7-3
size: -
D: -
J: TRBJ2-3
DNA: TGTGCCAGCAGCTTAACATCGGGGATGAGGGCAGATACGCAGTATTTT
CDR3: CASSLTSGMRADTQYF

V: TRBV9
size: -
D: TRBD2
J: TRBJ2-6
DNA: TGTGCCAGCAGCTCCCCGGGGGGTCGAAGGAACGTCCTGACTTTC
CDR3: CASSSPGGRRNVLTF

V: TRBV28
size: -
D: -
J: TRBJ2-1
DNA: TGTGCCAGCAGTTTAGGGTGGGGCGGTGGCTCCTACAATGAGCAGTTCTTC
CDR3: CASSLGWGGGSYNEQFF

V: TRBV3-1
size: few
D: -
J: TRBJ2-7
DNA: TGTGCCAGCAGCCAAGATCTACCCTCCTACGAGCAGTACTTC
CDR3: CASSQDLPSYEQYF

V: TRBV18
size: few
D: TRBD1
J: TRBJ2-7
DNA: TGTGCCAGCTCACCGGTGGACAGGGCTTACTACGAGCAGTACTTC
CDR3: CASSPVDRAYYEQYF

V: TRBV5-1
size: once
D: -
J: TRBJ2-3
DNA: TGCGCCAGCAGCTTGGAGCGGCCCACAGATACGCAGTATTTT
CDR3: CASSLERPTDTQYF

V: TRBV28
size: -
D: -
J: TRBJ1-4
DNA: TGTGCCACTCTCACGGTGGTGGATGAAAAACTGTTTTTT
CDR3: CATLTVVDEKLFF

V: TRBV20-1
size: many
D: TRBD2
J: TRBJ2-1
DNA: TGCAGTGCTAGAGATCCGGGGGGGTCCCCCCATGAGCAGTTCTTC
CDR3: CSARDPGGSPHEQFF

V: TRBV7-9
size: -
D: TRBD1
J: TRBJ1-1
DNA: TGTGCCAGCAGCTTAGCGGGGACAGGGAGGACTGAAGCTTTCTTT
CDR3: CASSLAGTGRTEAFF

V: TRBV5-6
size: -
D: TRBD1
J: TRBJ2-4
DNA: TGTGCCAGCAGCGACAGGGGGCGTGCCAAAAACATTCAGTACTTC
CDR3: CASSDRGRAKNIQYF

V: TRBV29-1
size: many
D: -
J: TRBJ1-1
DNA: TGCAGCGTACCCGGGGGGGAAGCTTTCTTT
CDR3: CSVPGGEAFF

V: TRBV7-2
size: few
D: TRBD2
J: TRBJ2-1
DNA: TGTGCCAGCAGCTTAGCCAGCCTAGCGGGAGGAAATGAGCAGTTCTTC
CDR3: CASSLASLAGGNEQFF

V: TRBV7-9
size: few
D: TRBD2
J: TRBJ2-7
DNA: TGTGCCAGCACCTGGACTAGCGGGGGTAACGAGCAGTACTTC
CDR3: CASTWTSGGNEQYF

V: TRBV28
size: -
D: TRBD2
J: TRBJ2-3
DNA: TGTGCCAGCAGTCTGACCCTGACTAGCGGAAGCACAGATACGCAGTATTTT
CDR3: CASSLTLTSGSTDTQYF

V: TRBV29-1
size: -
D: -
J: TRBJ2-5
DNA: TGCAGCGTTGAAGATCGAGCGGGCCTGAGGGGAGAGACCCAGTACTTC
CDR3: CSVEDRAGLRGETQYF

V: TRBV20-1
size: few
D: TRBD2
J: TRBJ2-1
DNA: TGCAGTGCTCCGTCGTGGCTAGCGGGCAATGAGCAGTTCTTC
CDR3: CSAPSWLAGNEQFF

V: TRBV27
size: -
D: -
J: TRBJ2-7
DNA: TGTGCCAGCAGTTCTGGAGAATACTCCTACGAGCAGTACTTC
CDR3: CASSSGEYSYEQYF

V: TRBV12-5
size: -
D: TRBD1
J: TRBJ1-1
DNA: TGTGCTAGTGGTTACACCGGGACAGAACAAAACACTGAAGCTTTCTTT
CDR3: CASGYTGTEQNTEAFF

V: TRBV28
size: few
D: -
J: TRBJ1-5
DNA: TGTGCCAGCAGTTCTCCCTATCAGCCCCAGCATTTT
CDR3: CASSSPYQPQHF

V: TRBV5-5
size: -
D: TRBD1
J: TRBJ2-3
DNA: TGTGCCAGCAGCCTTATGGACAGGGGGGTGACAGATACGCAGTATTTT
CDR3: CASSLMDRGVTDTQYF

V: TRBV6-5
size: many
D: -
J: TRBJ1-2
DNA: TGTGCCAGCAGGCAGGGGCTCTATGGCTACACCTTC
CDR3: CASRQGLYGYTF

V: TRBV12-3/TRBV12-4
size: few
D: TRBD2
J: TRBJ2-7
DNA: TGTGCCAGCAGTTTAGCGGGAGGGCCGATCCACGAGCAGTACTTC
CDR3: CASSLAGGPIHEQYF

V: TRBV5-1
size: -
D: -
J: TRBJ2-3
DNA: TGCGCCAGCAGCTGGGGACCGTTGGGGGGTACGCAGTATTTT
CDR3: CASSWGPLGGTQYF

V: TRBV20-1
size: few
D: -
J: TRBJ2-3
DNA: TGCAGTGCCGGCACAGTCATCACAGATACGCAGTATTTT
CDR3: CSAGTVITDTQYF

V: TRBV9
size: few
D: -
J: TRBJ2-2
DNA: TGTGCCAGCAGCGCCGGGACACCAGCCTTCACCGGGGAGCTGTTTTTT
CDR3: CASSAGTPAFTGELFF

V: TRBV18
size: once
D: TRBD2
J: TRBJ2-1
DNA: TGTGCCAGCTCACCCAGCGGGAGGCGAGACAATGAGCAGTTCTTC
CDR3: CASSPSGRRDNEQFF

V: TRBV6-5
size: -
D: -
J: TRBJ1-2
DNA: TGTGCCAGCAGTTACTCAGAAAACTATGGCTACACCTTC
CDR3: CASSYSENYGYTF

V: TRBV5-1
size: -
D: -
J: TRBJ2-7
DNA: TGCGCCAGCAGCAGTGCTGTATCCCCCTACGAGCAGTACTTC
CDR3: CASSSAVSPYEQYF

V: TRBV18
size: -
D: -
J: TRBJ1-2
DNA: TGTGCCAGCTCACCGCCGACGGAATCCTATGGCTACACCTTC
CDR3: CASSPPTESYGYTF

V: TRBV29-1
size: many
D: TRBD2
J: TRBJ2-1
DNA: TGCAGCGACTGGACTAGCGGGAGCGTTGAGCAGTTCTTC
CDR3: CSDWTSGSVEQFF

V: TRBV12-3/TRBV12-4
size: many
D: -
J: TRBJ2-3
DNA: TGTGCCAGCAGTTCAGATGCACATACGCAGTATTTT
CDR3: CASSSDAHTQYF

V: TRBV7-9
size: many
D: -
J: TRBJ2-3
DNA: TGTGCCAGCAGGGCCTGGGGGGGCGACACAGATACGCAGTATTTT
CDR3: CASRAWGGDTDTQYF

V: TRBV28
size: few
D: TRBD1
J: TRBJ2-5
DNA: TGTGCCAGCAGTTTATATCACAGGGGGTCGGGAGAGACCCAGTACTTC
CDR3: CASSLYHRGSGETQYF

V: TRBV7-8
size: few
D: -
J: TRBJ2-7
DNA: TGTGCCAGCAGCCCAGGACAGAGAACCTACGAGCAGTACTTC
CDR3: CASSPGQRTYEQYF

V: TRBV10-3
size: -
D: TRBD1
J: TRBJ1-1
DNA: TGTGCCATCAGTGGACAGGGGGTCGACACTGAAGCTTTCTTT
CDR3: CAISGQGVDTEAFF

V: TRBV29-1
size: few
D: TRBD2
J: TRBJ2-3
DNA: TGCAGCGTCCTTACTAGCGGGAGAGCAGATACGCAGTATTTT
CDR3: CSVLTSGRADTQYF

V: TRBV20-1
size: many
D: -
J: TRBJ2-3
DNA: TGCAGTGCTAGGAGCCTATTTGATACGCAGTATTTT
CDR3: CSARSLFDTQYF